Each of the 22 T cell receptor beta chains below was sequenced from the same sample in a study of T cell responses to AZD1222 COVID-19 vaccine. This table comes from immunoSEQ multiplex PCR, and its TCRdb copy is limited to in-frame clones, with some not included. The sample shows 85,000 to 110,000 clones, 80% to 95% of them seen only once. The material was peripheral blood, obtained on day 0 of AZD1222 vaccination. The receptors derive from an adult in good health.

V and J are TRBV4-1 and TRBJ1-2, with 9 positions matching TRBD1. The CDR3 has 16 amino acids. Looked up from germline, CDR1 is MGHRA and CDR2 is YSYEKL. V lost 1 base and J lost 5; bases outside the gene matches: 8. The CDR3 loop reads CASSQGRDREWYGYTF. CDR3 nucleotide sequence: TGCGCCAGCAGCCAAGGAAGGGACAGGGAATGGTATGGCTACACCTTC.

The V and J genes are TRBV5-8 and TRBJ2-7; 8 bases map to TRBD1. The length of the CDR3 is 14 residues. Unmatched junction bases numbered 3, after V lost 0 bases and J lost 4 bases. Germline CDR1 reads SGHTS; CDR2 reads YDEGEE. The CDR3 sequence: CASSLGGQDYEQYF. In DNA, the CDR3 is TGTGCCAGCAGCTTGGGGGGACAGGATTACGAGCAGTACTTC.

This clone showed up just once. This rearrangement joins TRBV4-1 to TRBJ1-2; 7 bases match TRBD1. The CDR3 contains 16 residues. The junction had 10 bases not matched to a gene; V was cut back by 1 base and J by 5 bases. Germline-derived CDR1 and CDR2 are MGHRA and YSYEKL. The CDR3 here is CASSQGILGGVYGYTF. For the CDR3, the DNA is TGCGCCAGCAGCCAAGGGATACTAGGGGGCGTGTATGGCTACACCTTC.

V gene TRBV9 combines with J gene TRBJ2-1; the D gene is possibly TRBD1 (6 bases). Germline CDR1 reads SGDLS; CDR2 reads YYNGEE. The CDR3 has 15 amino acids. The V and J ends lost 4 bases and 7 bases respectively, with 18 bases between them. CDR3 region: CASSNWDNRNNEQFF. The DNA for the CDR3 is TGTGCCAGCAGCAATTGGGACAACAGAAATAATGAGCAGTTCTTC.

The CDR3 region has the DNA TGTGCCAGCAGCGCCTCATGGGGGGTCCAGACAACTAACTATGGCTACACCTTC. This encodes CASSASWGVQTTNYGYTF. V is TRBV9 and J is TRBJ1-2; D perhaps matches TRBD1 (5 bases). CDR3 size: 18 residues. Germline loops: CDR1 SGDLS, CDR2 YYNGEE. With 3 bases removed from V and 0 bases from J, the gap between germline ends came to 21 bases.

V gene TRBV7-3 combines with J gene TRBJ1-1; D is ambiguous. V lost 3 bases and J lost 2, with 13 bases in between. The CDR3 extends over 15 amino acids. Germline V gene sequence: CDR1 SGHTA, CDR2 FQGTGA. The CDR3 nucleotides read TGTGCCAGCAGCTTTATGCCCGGAGGAAACACTGAAGCTTTCTTT. Translated, it gives CASSFMPGGNTEAFF.

CDR3 region: CASSVGGGSSETQYF. CDR3 bases: TGTGCCAGCAGCGTAGGCGGGGGGTCCTCAGAGACCCAGTACTTC. The chain joins TRBV9 to TRBJ2-5; 8 positions agree with TRBD2. The trim removed 0 bases at V and 4 bases at J, leaving 5 bases unmatched. From germline, CDR1 is SGDLS and CDR2 YYNGEE. The CDR3 contains 15 residues.

This rearrangement joins TRBV28 to TRBJ1-5; a possible D gene is TRBD1 (6 bases). Germline CDR1 is MDHEN and CDR2 is SYDVKM. The ends were cut back, 6 bases at V and 3 bases at J, with 12 bases in the middle. The CDR3 contains 14 residues. As DNA, the CDR3 is TGTGCCAGCAGCGGAGGACAGATCAATCAGCCCCAGCATTTT. This codes for CASSGGQINQPQHF.

The chain uses TRBV19 and TRBJ1-3, with no clear D. CDR3 length: 13 residues. V was cut by 8 bases and J by 2 bases, with 10 bases left in between. Germline V gene lookup returns CDR1 LNHDA and CDR2 SQIVND (reference sequence). The CDR3 here is CASQMDAGNTIYF. The CDR3 nucleotides are TGTGCCAGTCAGATGGACGCTGGAAACACCATATATTTT.

This chain uses TRBV7-2 with TRBJ1-4; D not resolved. There are 15 residues in the CDR3. Trimming removed 5 bases from V and 7 bases from J, with 17 bases in between. Germline V gene sequence: CDR1 SGHTA, CDR2 FQGNSA. CDR3 sequence: CASSLVGSTSEKLFF. In DNA, the CDR3 is TGTGCCAGCAGCCTCGTGGGTAGTACAAGTGAAAAACTGTTTTTT.

The J gene is TRBJ1-1, the V gene TRBV19; 11 bases align to TRBD1. J gave up 7 bases and V 4 bases, and 5 bases lay outside the gene matches. Germline V lookup: CDR1 LNHDA, CDR2 SQIVND (reference sequence). The CDR3 runs 14 residues. The CDR3 region is CASSRDRGFNEAFF. The DNA of the CDR3 is TGTGCCAGTAGTAGGGACAGGGGGTTTAATGAAGCTTTCTTT. Variable domain in full (rest from reference TRBV19 and TRBJ1-1): DGGITQSPKYLFRKEGQNVTLSCEQNLNHDAMYWYRQDPGQGLRLIYYSQIVNDFQKGDIAEGYSVSREKKESFPLTVTSAQKNPTAFYLCASSRDRGFNEAFFGQGTRLTVV.

This clone has only a few counts. This chain connects TRBV7-8 to TRBJ1-6; no clear D gene. V lost 4 bases and J lost 11, with 12 bases in between. The CDR3 spans 13 residues. Germline-derived CDR1 and CDR2 are SGHVS and FQNEAQ. The CDR3 is CASSSKGDTPLHF. For the CDR3, the DNA is TGTGCCAGCAGCTCCAAGGGCGATACACCCCTCCACTTT. Using reference TRBV7-8 and TRBJ1-6 for the parts outside the CDR3, the full variable domain is GAGVSQSPRYKVAKRGQDVALRCDPISGHVSLFWYQQALGQGPEFLTYFQNEAQLDKSGLPSDRFFAERPEGSVSTLKIQRTQQEDSAVYLCASSSKGDTPLHFGNGTRLTVT.

The CDR3 protein is CASSQASIGPDTQYF. DNA of the CDR3: TGCGCCAGCAGCCAAGCTTCTATAGGGCCAGATACGCAGTATTTT. The V and J genes are TRBV4-1 and TRBJ2-3; D is undetermined. Germline-derived CDR1 and CDR2 are MGHRA and YSYEKL. The ends were cut back, 1 base at V and 4 bases at J, with 12 bases in the middle. The CDR3 runs to 15 residues.

This clone showed up just once. The chain recombines TRBV27 with TRBJ1-5; tentative D call: TRBD1 (5 bases). Trimming stripped 4 bases from V and 0 bases from J, with 10 bases between. Germline lookup yields CDR1 MNHEY and CDR2 SMNVEV (reference sequence). The CDR3 runs to 15 residues. The CDR3 region is CASSSSGGSNQPQHF. The CDR3 bases are TGTGCCAGCAGTTCCTCCGGGGGTAGCAATCAGCCCCAGCATTTT.

This chain joins TRBV20-1 and TRBJ2-7; no clear D gene. Trimming left V 3 bases short and J 2 bases short, with 8 bases between. The V gene's germline CDR1 is DFQATT and CDR2 SNEGSKA (reference sequence). The CDR3 covers 12 residues. The CDR3 protein is CSASSGAYEQYF. As DNA, the CDR3 is TGCAGTGCTAGTAGTGGCGCCTACGAGCAGTACTTC.

The V and J genes are TRBV19 and TRBJ1-4, with a tentative D call TRBD1 (5 bases). CDR1 is LNHDA, CDR2 SQIVND, per germline (reference sequence). This CDR3 has 16 residues. Trimming stripped 5 bases from V and 7 bases from J, with 20 bases between. The CDR3 DNA sequence: TGTGCCAGTAGTTCGAGACAGCCCGACCTTGGTGAAAAACTGTTTTTT. This encodes CASSSRQPDLGEKLFF.

This chain connects TRBV6-2 or TRBV6-3 to TRBJ1-1; no clear D gene. V lost 2 bases, J lost 12 bases, and 13 bases lay in between. Germline CDR1 and CDR2: MNHEY and SVGEGT. This CDR3 is built from 12 residues. CDR3 in amino acids: CASSYIGDRPFF. The DNA of the CDR3 is TGTGCCAGCAGTTACATAGGCGATCGACCTTTCTTT.

The V and J genes are TRBV19 and TRBJ1-5; D possibly corresponds to TRBD1 (5 bases). Germline V CDR1 and CDR2: LNHDA, SQIVND (reference sequence). This CDR3 region has 15 residues. Trimming left V 3 bases short and J 6 bases short, with 15 bases between. The CDR3 coding sequence is TGTGCCAGTAGTATGAGGGGCGGCGATGGTCAGCCCCAGCATTTT. It is translated as CASSMRGGDGQPQHF.

The rearrangement joins TRBV30 to TRBJ1-6, with D perhaps TRBD1 (6 bases). The CDR3 spans 13 residues. Germline V lookup: CDR1 GTSNPN, CDR2 SVGIG (reference sequence). V lost 4 bases, J lost 9 bases, and 13 bases lay in between. CDR3 amino acids: CAWTQGLGSPLHF. The CDR3 nucleotides read TGTGCCTGGACCCAGGGGTTGGGTTCACCCCTCCACTTT. The full variable domain, its missing parts supplied by reference TRBV30 and TRBJ1-6, is SQTIHQWPATLVQPVGSPLSLECTVEGTSNPNLYWYRQAAGRGLQLLFYSVGIGQISSEVPQNLSASRPQDRQFILSSKKLLLSDSGFYLCAWTQGLGSPLHFGNGTRLTVT.

The genes are TRBV10-3 and TRBJ1-2, with D maybe TRBD1 (6 bases). CDR1 ENHRY and CDR2 SYGVKD come from the germline V gene. The CDR3 is 12 amino acids. V lost 10 bases and J lost 8, with 17 bases in between. The CDR3 coding sequence is TGTGCCACCCTAGGGGGGGCGGAAGGCTACACCTTC. Protein product: CATLGGAEGYTF.

The rearrangement uses TRBV12-5 and TRBJ2-3; 8 bases are a match to TRBD1. The V gene's germline CDR1 is LGHNT and CDR2 FRNRAP. The trim removed 6 bases at V and 3 bases at J, leaving 8 bases unmatched. This CDR3 comprises 15 residues. CDR3 sequence: CASGPGQGRTDTQYF. The CDR3 nucleotides read TGTGCTAGTGGCCCCGGACAGGGCAGAACAGATACGCAGTATTTT.

The chain is built from TRBV5-4 and TRBJ1-1; a weak D match, TRBD1 (5 bases). The CDR3 is 13 amino acids. CDR1 is SGHNT, CDR2 YYREEE, per germline (reference sequence). The V end lost 4 bases, the J end lost 10 bases, and 17 bases lay between the germline ends. CDR3: CASSPWGVGGAFF. The CDR3 DNA sequence: TGTGCCAGCAGCCCCTGGGGGGTGGGGGGAGCTTTCTTT.